A selection of T cell receptor beta chains follows, all from one sample in a study of graft-versus-host responses after intestinal transplantation. The table came from immunoSEQ multiplex PCR; TCRdb's copy has only in-frame clones and leaves some out. The table includes about 16,000 clones, over 75% detected once. The sample in question was PBMCs, obtained approximately 16 weeks after intestinal transplant. Receptors originate from a human patient who received an intestinal transplant, so some T cells may come from the graft donor. Both conserved end residues are part of each CDR3. The order of the fields is J gene, D gene, clone size, V gene, CDR3 protein, CDR3 DNA. The D gene is left open where the match is weak. Where a row states a size, it is once, few, many or the class of an expanded clone; other rows omit it.

j_gene: TRBJ2-7; d_gene: TRBD2; abundance: NA; v_gene: TRBV13; CDR3aa: CASSLSGRNYEQYF; CDR3nt: TGTGCCAGCAGCTTAAGCGGGAGGAACTACGAGCAGTACTTC
j_gene: TRBJ1-1; d_gene: NA; abundance: NA; v_gene: TRBV28; CDR3aa: CASSFARVNTEAFF; CDR3nt: TGTGCCAGCAGTTTTGCGAGAGTGAACACTGAAGCTTTCTTT
j_gene: TRBJ1-4; d_gene: NA; abundance: NA; v_gene: TRBV6-5; CDR3aa: CASSYAEFSEKLFF; CDR3nt: TGTGCCAGCAGTTACGCGGAATTCAGTGAAAAACTGTTTTTT
j_gene: TRBJ2-7; d_gene: NA; abundance: NA; v_gene: TRBV4-1; CDR3aa: CASSLALRYEQYF; CDR3nt: TGCGCCAGCAGCCTAGCGCTGCGTTACGAGCAGTACTTC
j_gene: TRBJ2-7; d_gene: TRBD2; abundance: once; v_gene: TRBV19; CDR3aa: CASSVLAGDSYYEQYF; CDR3nt: TGTGCCAGTAGTGTACTAGCGGGAGATTCTTACTACGAGCAGTACTTC
j_gene: TRBJ2-1; d_gene: TRBD2; abundance: NA; v_gene: TRBV27; CDR3aa: CASSPWTSGRKHNEQFF; CDR3nt: TGTGCCAGCAGTCCATGGACTAGCGGGAGAAAACACAATGAGCAGTTCTTC
j_gene: TRBJ1-5; d_gene: NA; abundance: NA; v_gene: TRBV27; CDR3aa: CASSPGDGNQPQHF; CDR3nt: TGTGCCAGCAGTCCCGGGGACGGGAATCAGCCCCAGCATTTT
j_gene: TRBJ1-1; d_gene: TRBD1; abundance: few; v_gene: TRBV10-1; CDR3aa: CASPRTGRDTEAFF; CDR3nt: TGCGCCAGCCCAAGGACAGGGCGGGACACTGAAGCTTTCTTT
j_gene: TRBJ1-4; d_gene: NA; abundance: NA; v_gene: TRBV2; CDR3aa: CASSRQGPNEKLFF; CDR3nt: TGTGCCAGCAGTCGGCAGGGTCCTAATGAAAAACTGTTTTTT
j_gene: TRBJ2-1; d_gene: TRBD2; abundance: once; v_gene: TRBV7-3; CDR3aa: CASSLEREGYNEQFF; CDR3nt: TGTGCCAGCAGCTTAGAACGGGAGGGGTACAATGAGCAGTTCTTC
j_gene: TRBJ1-4; d_gene: NA; abundance: NA; v_gene: TRBV28; CDR3aa: CASSSLRDAIGTNEKLFF; CDR3nt: TGTGCCAGCAGCTCCCTGAGGGATGCTATAGGGACTAATGAAAAACTGTTTTTT
j_gene: TRBJ2-7; d_gene: TRBD2; abundance: NA; v_gene: TRBV30; CDR3aa: CACPSGTSGYEQYF; CDR3nt: TGTGCCTGTCCGTCGGGGACTAGCGGGTACGAGCAGTACTTC
j_gene: TRBJ2-3; d_gene: NA; abundance: NA; v_gene: TRBV4-1; CDR3aa: CASSQAGDTQYF; CDR3nt: TGCGCCAGCAGCCAAGCTGGAGATACGCAGTATTTT
j_gene: TRBJ2-5; d_gene: NA; abundance: NA; v_gene: TRBV5-4; CDR3aa: CASSLRETDQETQYF; CDR3nt: TGTGCCAGCAGCTTACGGGAGACAGACCAAGAGACCCAGTACTTC
j_gene: TRBJ1-5; d_gene: TRBD1; abundance: NA; v_gene: TRBV30; CDR3aa: CAWSSGQGSLSNQPQHF; CDR3nt: TGTGCCTGGAGTTCGGGACAGGGGTCCCTTAGCAATCAGCCCCAGCATTTT
j_gene: TRBJ1-1; d_gene: TRBD1; abundance: NA; v_gene: TRBV5-1; CDR3aa: CASSPGQGLNTEAFF; CDR3nt: TGCGCCAGCAGCCCGGGACAGGGATTGAACACTGAAGCTTTCTTT
j_gene: TRBJ2-1; d_gene: NA; abundance: NA; v_gene: TRBV27; CDR3aa: CASSQSWGGWRGAHNEQFF; CDR3nt: TGTGCCAGCAGTCAGAGCTGGGGCGGGTGGAGGGGGGCCCACAATGAGCAGTTCTTC
j_gene: TRBJ2-7; d_gene: TRBD1; abundance: NA; v_gene: TRBV6-1; CDR3aa: CASRQDRELLYEQYF; CDR3nt: TGTGCCAGCAGACAGGACAGGGAGCTCCTCTACGAGCAGTACTTC
j_gene: TRBJ1-2; d_gene: NA; abundance: NA; v_gene: TRBV2; CDR3aa: CASSETWDTLYGYTF; CDR3nt: TGTGCCAGCAGTGAAACGTGGGACACCCTCTATGGCTACACCTTC
j_gene: TRBJ2-7; d_gene: TRBD1; abundance: NA; v_gene: TRBV29-1; CDR3aa: CSVTGGYEQYF; CDR3nt: TGCAGCGTGACAGGGGGCTACGAGCAGTACTTC
j_gene: TRBJ2-7; d_gene: NA; abundance: NA; v_gene: TRBV7-9; CDR3aa: CASSLGGSDEQYF; CDR3nt: TGTGCCAGCAGCTTAGGTGGGAGTGACGAGCAGTACTTC
j_gene: TRBJ2-6; d_gene: NA; abundance: NA; v_gene: TRBV28; CDR3aa: CASSQAGWAGANVLTF; CDR3nt: TGTGCCAGCAGTCAAGCCGGGTGGGCTGGGGCCAACGTCCTGACTTTC
j_gene: TRBJ2-7; d_gene: TRBD2; abundance: NA; v_gene: TRBV6-5; CDR3aa: CASSSSGSPNEQYF; CDR3nt: TGTGCCAGCAGTTCCAGCGGGAGCCCGAACGAGCAGTACTTC
j_gene: TRBJ2-1; d_gene: NA; abundance: NA; v_gene: TRBV18; CDR3aa: CASSPPEIAESSYNEQFF; CDR3nt: TGTGCCAGCTCACCACCAGAAATAGCGGAAAGCTCCTACAATGAGCAGTTCTTC
j_gene: TRBJ2-7; d_gene: TRBD2; abundance: NA; v_gene: TRBV15; CDR3aa: CATSGGGGSSYEQYF; CDR3nt: TGTGCCACCAGCGGAGGTGGCGGGAGCTCCTACGAGCAGTACTTC
j_gene: TRBJ2-1; d_gene: NA; abundance: NA; v_gene: TRBV7-9; CDR3aa: CASSLAGRNEQFF; CDR3nt: TGTGCCAGCAGCTTAGCGGGGCGCAATGAGCAGTTCTTC
j_gene: TRBJ1-1; d_gene: NA; abundance: NA; v_gene: TRBV19; CDR3aa: CASSIDVNWATEAFF; CDR3nt: TGTGCCAGTAGTATTGACGTTAATTGGGCCACTGAAGCTTTCTTT
j_gene: TRBJ1-5; d_gene: TRBD1; abundance: once; v_gene: TRBV7-2; CDR3aa: CASSFSGTGLNQPQHF; CDR3nt: TGTGCCAGCAGCTTCTCCGGGACAGGTCTCAATCAGCCCCAGCATTTT
j_gene: TRBJ2-7; d_gene: NA; abundance: NA; v_gene: TRBV30; CDR3aa: CAWSFGPRDEQYF; CDR3nt: TGTGCCTGGAGTTTCGGACCCCGGGACGAGCAGTACTTC
j_gene: TRBJ1-4; d_gene: TRBD1; abundance: NA; v_gene: TRBV15; CDR3aa: CATSRDQGAPEKLFF; CDR3nt: TGTGCCACCAGCAGAGATCAGGGGGCGCCTGAAAAACTGTTTTTT
j_gene: TRBJ1-4; d_gene: NA; abundance: NA; v_gene: TRBV9; CDR3aa: CASSLLGATNEKLFF; CDR3nt: TGTGCCAGCAGCCTACTGGGTGCAACTAATGAAAAACTGTTTTTT
j_gene: TRBJ2-1; d_gene: NA; abundance: NA; v_gene: TRBV15; CDR3aa: CATSRGLDSYNEQFF; CDR3nt: TGTGCCACCAGCAGAGGACTAGACTCCTACAATGAGCAGTTCTTC
j_gene: TRBJ2-3; d_gene: TRBD1; abundance: NA; v_gene: TRBV10-2; CDR3aa: CASSLRDRVFTFTDTQYF; CDR3nt: TGCGCCAGCAGTCTCCGGGACAGGGTATTCACCTTCACAGATACGCAGTATTTT
j_gene: TRBJ1-2; d_gene: NA; abundance: NA; v_gene: TRBV27; CDR3aa: CASWGGNGYTF; CDR3nt: TGTGCCAGTTGGGGGGGGAATGGCTACACCTTC
j_gene: TRBJ2-7; d_gene: NA; abundance: NA; v_gene: TRBV7-6; CDR3aa: CASSGGSLYEQYF; CDR3nt: TGTGCCAGCAGCGGTGGAAGTCTCTACGAGCAGTACTTC
j_gene: TRBJ2-3; d_gene: NA; abundance: NA; v_gene: TRBV6-6; CDR3aa: CASTPGEHSSTDTQYF; CDR3nt: TGTGCCAGCACTCCGGGGGAGCATTCTAGCACAGATACGCAGTATTTT
j_gene: TRBJ2-7; d_gene: NA; abundance: NA; v_gene: TRBV9; CDR3aa: CASSVEGVSLYEQYF; CDR3nt: TGTGCCAGCAGCGTAGAGGGGGTTAGCTTGTACGAGCAGTACTTC
j_gene: TRBJ1-4; d_gene: NA; abundance: NA; v_gene: TRBV28; CDR3aa: CASSLRGAGEKLFF; CDR3nt: TGTGCCAGCAGTTTACGGGGGGCAGGAGAAAAACTGTTTTTT
j_gene: TRBJ2-7; d_gene: NA; abundance: NA; v_gene: TRBV19; CDR3aa: CASSMGSGEQYF; CDR3nt: TGTGCCAGTAGTATGGGTTCTGGCGAGCAGTACTTC
j_gene: TRBJ2-5; d_gene: NA; abundance: once; v_gene: TRBV27; CDR3aa: CASSLSVQETQYF; CDR3nt: TGTGCCAGCAGTTTATCGGTACAAGAGACCCAGTACTTC
j_gene: TRBJ1-6; d_gene: NA; abundance: NA; v_gene: TRBV28; CDR3aa: CASSLPSSYNSPLHF; CDR3nt: TGTGCCAGCAGTCTGCCGAGCTCCTATAATTCACCCCTCCACTTT
j_gene: TRBJ2-7; d_gene: TRBD2; abundance: NA; v_gene: TRBV27; CDR3aa: CASSLRGLAGSYEQYF; CDR3nt: TGTGCCAGCAGTTTAAGAGGACTAGCGGGCTCCTACGAGCAGTACTTC
j_gene: TRBJ1-2; d_gene: NA; abundance: once; v_gene: TRBV19; CDR3aa: CASSPGENYGYTF; CDR3nt: TGTGCCAGTAGTCCAGGGGAGAACTATGGCTACACCTTC
j_gene: TRBJ1-2; d_gene: NA; abundance: NA; v_gene: TRBV13; CDR3aa: CASSSEVRDENYGYTF; CDR3nt: TGTGCCAGCAGCTCCGAGGTGAGAGATGAGAACTATGGCTACACCTTC
j_gene: TRBJ2-1; d_gene: TRBD1; abundance: NA; v_gene: TRBV9; CDR3aa: CASSALQGYEQFF; CDR3nt: TGTGCCAGCAGCGCCTTACAGGGGTATGAGCAGTTCTTC
j_gene: TRBJ2-7; d_gene: TRBD1; abundance: NA; v_gene: TRBV4-3; CDR3aa: CASSQDSGTGGYEQYF; CDR3nt: TGCGCCAGCAGCCAAGATTCCGGGACAGGGGGCTACGAGCAGTACTTC
j_gene: TRBJ2-7; d_gene: NA; abundance: NA; v_gene: TRBV28; CDR3aa: CASSPGYYSYEQYF; CDR3nt: TGTGCCAGCAGCCCAGGGTACTATTCCTACGAGCAGTACTTC
j_gene: TRBJ2-2; d_gene: NA; abundance: few; v_gene: TRBV6-4; CDR3aa: CASSDSVELGELFF; CDR3nt: TGTGCCAGCAGTGACTCGGTGGAACTCGGGGAGCTGTTTTTT
j_gene: TRBJ2-5; d_gene: NA; abundance: NA; v_gene: TRBV5-6; CDR3aa: CASRPGTGLLGETQYF; CDR3nt: TGTGCCAGCAGACCTGGAACAGGGCTCCTCGGAGAGACCCAGTACTTC
j_gene: TRBJ1-2; d_gene: NA; abundance: NA; v_gene: TRBV9; CDR3aa: CASSVGGSFSNYGYTF; CDR3nt: TGTGCCAGCAGCGTAGGAGGCAGCTTCTCTAACTATGGCTACACCTTC
j_gene: TRBJ1-5; d_gene: NA; abundance: NA; v_gene: TRBV28; CDR3aa: CASNLVSNQPQHF; CDR3nt: TGTGCCAGCAATCTTGTCAGCAATCAGCCCCAGCATTTT
j_gene: TRBJ1-2; d_gene: NA; abundance: NA; v_gene: TRBV29-1; CDR3aa: CSVYDSGRYTF; CDR3nt: TGCAGCGTTTATGACAGCGGACGCTACACCTTC
j_gene: TRBJ2-7; d_gene: NA; abundance: NA; v_gene: TRBV4-1; CDR3aa: CASSLTRTDSYEQYF; CDR3nt: TGCGCCAGCAGCCTTACCCGGACGGACTCCTACGAGCAGTACTTC
j_gene: TRBJ1-1; d_gene: NA; abundance: NA; v_gene: TRBV15; CDR3aa: CATSRARWNTEAFF; CDR3nt: TGTGCCACCAGCAGAGCAAGATGGAATACTGAAGCTTTCTTT
j_gene: TRBJ2-3; d_gene: NA; abundance: NA; v_gene: TRBV2; CDR3aa: CASTEGGRSQDTQYF; CDR3nt: TGTGCCAGCACCGAAGGTGGCAGGTCGCAAGATACGCAGTATTTT